Below, one T cell receptor (beta chain) is given with its context. Its antigen has not been determined. Base qualities are missing; no much larger clone stands one base away. Enrolling through a virtual design, the prospective study's participants ranged in age from about 18 to 89 years and lived across about two dozen United States geographic areas. In the prospective study, participants were assigned to cohorts based on the clinical history participants reported in a screening survey and a study questionnaire. In the prospective study, whole blood, serum and a nasopharyngeal or oropharyngeal swab were collected from each participant by mobile phlebotomists. Participants in the prospective study had the option to provide additional blood draws and questionnaires over a 2-month period. Blood samples from the prospective study were shipped frozen or at room temperature prior to DNA extraction. The data stem from a study of blood T cell repertoires in COVID-19 (dated by TCRdb to the early 2020s). About the study as a whole: The collaborator samples originated in the United States, Italy and Spain and spanned the acute and convalescent phases of COVID-19. The material from the prospective study consisted of cDNA or gDNA derived from T cells, B-cell-depleted T cells, or PBMCs. Deeply sampled blood TCRbeta repertoires from subjects exposed to, actively infected with, or recovered from COVID-19 were included in the dataset. The repertoires were released in a freely available public database meant as a resource for research on the immune response to SARS-CoV-2. Samples came from the ongoing ImmuneRACE study (first 160 participants) plus 1,254 subjects from 6 global collaborators. A de-identified subject ID, COVID-19 status, age in years and sex were almost always included in the sample metadata. HLA class I and class II types, where available, came from metadata supplied by the sample provider rather than from assay-based typing. The investigation overall reported the following: How much clinical and demographic metadata was included differed by source and by participant, and the metadata was provided uncurated.

The CDR3 runs 16 amino acids, cysteine and phenylalanine included. CDR3 DNA only is kept here, 48 bases in frame from base 1. CDR1 and CDR2 are drawn from the germline V gene (reference sequence): GTSNPN, SVGIG. After removal of 0 bases from V and 1 base from J, the junction retains 6 bases not matched to a gene. TCRbeta CDR3 regions were amplified from genomic DNA by means of the immunoSEQ Assay, a bias-controlled multiplex PCR. In the paper's pipeline: Nucleated cell counts per sample were estimated from amplification of reference gene primers within the assay. To quantify the absolute abundance of each unique TCRbeta CDR3 rearrangement, sequence reads were collapsed and filtered. For each sample, productive Simpson clonality was calculated as the square root of Simpson's diversity index across productive rearrangements. Entries here come from immuneACCESS through TCRdb and include only in-frame sequences with V and J called. Some clones fail to appear in such tables; in the studies checked, an unresolved V gene covers under half of the shortfall, and the cause of the remainder is unknown. From that table come the V and J calls and clone size; the DNA was used to work out D and trimming. The sample records roughly 130,000 clones, 84% of which are singletons. 5.5% of the sample belongs to the ten largest clones.

Sequencing input: PBMCs or T cells enriched from blood (not recorded which). The receptor chain draws on TRBV30 and TRBJ1-5; TRBD1 matches 7 bases in the middle. This receptor was obtained from a man aged 35-49 years with acute COVID-19. The CDR3 in this case is CAWSVHEGASNQPQHF. The DNA reads as follows: TGTGCCTGGAGTGTACATGAGGGGGCAAGCAATCAGCCCCAGCATTTT.